These 21 T cell receptor beta chains came from one sample sequenced in a study of T cell repertoires in cytomegalovirus infection. Each CDR3 protein is one row after TCRdb ran MiXCR on the reads. This table has 50,000 or so distinct CDR3 sequences, 20% appearing once. These receptors' targets are unknown. Sequencing used PBMCs, sequenced either directly or after in vitro stimulation (not recorded which). These receptors came from a human donor in good health (CMV status not recorded). Some clones in this sample may be carry-over from other donors' samples.

This clonotype has at least ten counts. This rearrangement joins TRBV7-2 to TRBJ2-7; 9 positions match TRBD2. With 1 base clipped from V and 2 bases from J, the junction kept 6 bases outside the gene matches. The CDR3 covers 16 residues. Per the germline V gene, CDR1 is SGHTA and CDR2 is FQGNSA. As DNA, the CDR3 is TGTGCCAGCAGCTTAGGGCGGACTAGCGTTACCTACGAGCAGTACTTC. Protein sequence: CASSLGRTSVTYEQYF.

The chain has TRBV5-4 and TRBJ2-7; possibly TRBD2 for D (5 bases). Germline V lookup: CDR1 SGHNT, CDR2 YYREEE (reference sequence). Trimming shortened V by 4 bases and J by 4 bases, and 21 bases separated the two germline ends. This CDR3 has 16 amino acids. CDR3 residues: CASSGDPDIRGYEQYF. As DNA, the CDR3 is TGTGCCAGCAGCGGCGACCCAGACATACGCGGGTACGAGCAGTACTTC. The whole variable domain, filled in from reference TRBV5-4 and TRBJ2-7, reads ETGVTQSPTHLIKTRGQQVTLRCSSQSGHNTVSWYQQALGQGPQFIFQYYREEENGRGNFPPRFSGLQFPNYSSELNVNALELDDSALYLCASSGDPDIRGYEQYFGPGTRLTVT.

The chain links TRBV27 to TRBJ2-1; TRBD2 aligns across 10 bases. J lost 7 bases, V lost 9 bases, and 6 bases had no gene match. This CDR3 comprises 13 residues. Germline lookup yields CDR1 MNHEY and CDR2 SMNVEV (reference sequence). As DNA, the CDR3 is TGTGCCAGTGCCTATAGCGGGAGGAATGAGCAGTTCTTC. This translates into CASAYSGRNEQFF.

There are a few counts of this clonotype. The chain links TRBV10-3 to TRBJ2-3; TRBD2 matches at 8 bases. CDR3 length: 16 residues. The V and J ends lost 0 bases and 2 bases, in that order; junction bases with no gene match: 4. The germline gives CDR1 ENHRY, CDR2 SYGVKD. The CDR3 DNA reads TGTGCCATCAGTGAGTCAGCGGGAGAGTTCACAGATACGCAGTATTTT. It codes for CAISESAGEFTDTQYF.

This clonotype has ten or more counts. The V and J genes are TRBV7-2 and TRBJ2-5; no clear D gene. This CDR3 comprises 13 residues. The V gene lost 4 bases and the J gene lost 3 bases, with 9 bases spanning the gap. Germline CDR1 and CDR2: SGHTA and FQGNSA. CDR3 loop: CASSSQYKETQYF. CDR3 DNA: TGTGCCAGCAGCTCACAATACAAAGAGACCCAGTACTTC.

The rearrangement uses TRBV4-1 and TRBJ1-5; D perhaps matches TRBD1 (5 bases). This CDR3 comprises 15 residues. V was shortened by 0 bases and J by 7 bases, with 13 bases between the two germline ends. From germline, CDR1 is MGHRA and CDR2 YSYEKL. The CDR3 spells CASSQERGSGQPQHF. The CDR3 DNA follows: TGCGCCAGCAGCCAAGAACGGGGGTCAGGGCAGCCCCAGCATTTT.

This chain joins TRBV5-6 and TRBJ1-2; no clear D gene. V lost 0 bases and J lost 10, with 16 bases in between. The CDR3 sequence is 14 residues long. CDR1 SGHDT and CDR2 YYEEEE come from the germline V gene. This CDR3 is CASSLDEFLNDYTF. The CDR3 DNA is TGTGCCAGCAGCTTGGATGAGTTTTTGAATGACTACACCTTC.

This clonotype was observed at least ten times. The gene calls are TRBV4-2 and TRBJ2-5; possible D gene TRBD2, 5 bases. Per germline, CDR1 LGHNA and CDR2 YNFKEQ. The V end lost 0 bases, the J end lost 4 bases, and 6 bases lay between the germline ends. The CDR3 is 13 residues long. DNA for the CDR3: TGTGCCAGCAGCCAAGAAGGAGGAGAGACCCAGTACTTC. Translated, it gives CASSQEGGETQYF.

The chain couples TRBV29-1 to TRBJ1-1; 11 bases line up with TRBD1. J gave up 4 bases and V 8 bases, and 6 bases lay outside the gene matches. CDR1 is SQVTM, CDR2 ANQGSEA, per germline. The CDR3 extends over 13 amino acids. The CDR3 here is CSSRTGGITEAFF. CDR3 DNA: TGCAGCTCCCGGACAGGGGGCATCACTGAAGCTTTCTTT. The entire variable domain, with the rest obtained from reference TRBV29-1 and TRBJ1-1, is as follows: SAVISQKPSRDICQRGTSLTIQCQVDSQVTMMFWYRQQPGQSLTLIATANQGSEATYESGFVIDKFPISRPNLTFSTLTVSNMSPEDSSIYLCSSRTGGITEAFFGQGTRLTVV.

This clonotype was seen ten or more times. V and J are TRBV5-6 and TRBJ2-3, with D possibly being TRBD2 (7 bases). Trimming took 3 bases from V and 2 from J, leaving 19 bases between them. This CDR3 spans 17 amino acids. The germline V gene has CDR1 SGHDT and CDR2 YYEEEE. CDR3 sequence reads: CASSSGAGGPSTDTQYF. In DNA, the CDR3 is TGTGCCAGCAGCTCGGGCGCCGGGGGGCCATCCACAGATACGCAGTATTTT.

This clonotype was found a few times. This rearrangement joins TRBV19 to TRBJ1-5; D is unclear. This CDR3 spans 9 amino acids. Trimming cost V 8 bases and J 9 bases, with 5 bases left between them. CDR1 and CDR2 (germline): LNHDA, SQIVND (reference sequence). This CDR3 reads CASGRPQHF. CDR3 nucleotides: TGTGCCAGTGGGCGGCCCCAGCATTTT.

This sequence joins TRBV5-6 and TRBJ2-3, with 8 bases matching TRBD2. The V gene's germline CDR1 is SGHDT and CDR2 YYEEEE. This CDR3 contains 17 residues. The trim removed 5 bases at V and 4 bases at J, leaving 15 bases unmatched. This CDR3 is CASRKRESGFFADTQYF. The CDR3 DNA is TGTGCCAGCAGGAAGCGGGAGTCTGGGTTTTTCGCAGATACGCAGTATTTT.

This clonotype was seen a handful of times. V is TRBV25-1 and J is TRBJ2-7, with 7 bases lining up with TRBD1. The CDR3 has 12 amino acids. CDR1 and CDR2 (germline): MGHDK, SYGVNS. The ends lost 10 bases at V and 3 bases at J; junction bases unmatched: 6. The CDR3 here is CATQGQIYEQYF. DNA for the CDR3: TGTGCCACGCAGGGACAGATCTACGAGCAGTACTTC.

Many counts were recorded for this clonotype. The chain's CDR3 is CASSSLPAGGPNTGELFF. The CDR3 DNA sequence: TGTGCCAGCAGCTCACTCCCAGCGGGAGGACCAAACACCGGGGAGCTGTTTTTT. This chain connects TRBV11-2 to TRBJ2-2; 9 nucleotides line up with TRBD2. The CDR3 is 18 amino acids. Germline V gene sequence: CDR1 SGHAT, CDR2 FQNNGV. V shed 4 bases and J 2 bases; nucleotides not matched to a gene: 11. Combining the CDR3 with reference TRBV11-2 and TRBJ2-2 gives the whole variable domain EAGVAQSPRYKIIEKRQSVAFWCNPISGHATLYWYQQILGQGPKLLIQFQNNGVVDDSQLPKDRFSAERLKGVDSTLKIQPAKLEDSAVYLCASSSLPAGGPNTGELFFGEGSRLTVL.

This clonotype was seen at least ten times. This sequence joins TRBV19 and TRBJ2-1; D gene uncertain. V was cut by 4 bases and J by 3 bases, with 4 bases left in between. Germline V gene data show CDR1 as LNHDA and CDR2 as SQIVND (reference sequence). This CDR3 spans 12 amino acids. CDR3: CASSTDYNEQFF. The CDR3 bases are TGTGCCAGTAGTACTGACTACAATGAGCAGTTCTTC. Drawing the rest from reference TRBV19 and TRBJ2-1, the complete variable domain is DGGITQSPKYLFRKEGQNVTLSCEQNLNHDAMYWYRQDPGQGLRLIYYSQIVNDFQKGDIAEGYSVSREKKESFPLTVTSAQKNPTAFYLCASSTDYNEQFFGPGTRLTVL.

This clonotype was observed a handful of times. The rearrangement uses TRBV6-6 and TRBJ1-6; D not certain. The germline V gene has CDR1 MNHNY and CDR2 SVGAGI (reference sequence). V was pared by 2 bases and J by 7 bases, with 6 bases between. The CDR3 is made up of 13 amino acids. The CDR3, as DNA: TGTGCCAGCAGTTACAGGTCCAATTCACCCCTCCACTTT. This codes for CASSYRSNSPLHF.

This clonotype was counted only a few times. The rearrangement uses TRBV29-1 and TRBJ1-2, with D unclear. Per the germline V gene, CDR1 is SQVTM and CDR2 is ANQGSEA. There are 11 residues in the CDR3. Trimming left V 1 base short and J 5 bases short, with 5 bases between. CDR3 nucleotide sequence: TGCAGCGTTGAAGGCAGATATGGCTACACCTTC. It codes for CSVEGRYGYTF.

The V gene is TRBV2, the J gene TRBJ2-7; D is undetermined. Trimming cost V 7 bases and J 3 bases, with 13 bases left between them. Per the germline V gene, CDR1 is SNHLY and CDR2 is FYNNEI. There are 13 residues in the CDR3. The chain's CDR3 is CASNEYRDYEQYF. CDR3 nucleotide sequence: TGTGCCAGCAACGAGTATAGGGACTACGAGCAGTACTTC.

This clonotype was seen many times. The gene calls are TRBV6-1 and TRBJ2-7, with 10 bases matching TRBD1. This CDR3 spans 17 amino acids. CDR1 and CDR2 (germline): MNHNS, SASEGT. Unmatched junction bases numbered 9, after V lost 2 bases and J lost 2 bases. This CDR3 is CASSEPRTGGGTYEQYF. DNA of the CDR3: TGTGCCAGCAGTGAACCGAGGACAGGGGGGGGTACCTACGAGCAGTACTTC.

This clonotype came up a few times. The rearrangement links TRBV5-5 to TRBJ2-1, with a weak D call TRBD1 (5 bases). The CDR3 is 14 residues long. Trimming cost V 4 bases and J 10 bases, with 18 bases left between them. Germline V gives CDR1 SGHKS, CDR2 YYEKEE (reference sequence). CDR3: CASSTSPWGREQFF. CDR3 DNA sequence: TGTGCCAGCAGCACCAGCCCCTGGGGCAGGGAGCAGTTCTTC. Variable domain in full (rest from reference TRBV5-5 and TRBJ2-1): DAGVTQSPTHLIKTRGQQVTLRCSPISGHKSVSWYQQVLGQGPQFIFQYYEKEERGRGNFPDRFSARQFPNYSSELNVNALLLGDSALYLCASSTSPWGREQFFGPGTRLTVL.

This clonotype has ten or more counts. The chain couples TRBV7-2 to TRBJ2-7; TRBD2 agrees at 8 bases. The germline gives CDR1 SGHTA, CDR2 FQGNSA. The junction had 10 bases not matched to a gene; V was cut back by 11 bases and J by 1 base. CDR3 length: 14 amino acids. This CDR3 reads CASRPAGASYEQYF. The CDR3 DNA reads TGTGCCTCCCGTCCAGCGGGAGCATCCTACGAGCAGTACTTC.